One and the same sample provided the 7 T cell receptor beta chains below, sequenced in a study of blood T cells in healthy people across ages. Together with a sample-barcoded 5' primer, a J-beta primer mix was included in a second PCR lasting about 7 to 11 cycles. TCRdb used MiXCR to reprocess the 5' RACE reads, holding one entry per CDR3 protein. Of about 1 million distinct CDR3 sequences listed, 45% were seen once; the top ten hold approximately 20%. Sequencing was carried out using blood. The origin of the receptors is a woman aged 55-70 years in good health.

The gene calls are TRBV20-1 and TRBJ2-3; the match to TRBD2 covers 15 bases. This CDR3 is 15 amino acids long. Germline V gene data show CDR1 as DFQATT and CDR2 as SNEGSKA (reference sequence). CDR3 nucleotides: TGCATGGTCTCCGGGACTAGCGGGAGGTGGGCTACGCAGTATTTT. Translating it yields CMVSGTSGRWATQYF.

There are a few counts of this clonotype. The rearrangement links TRBV28 to TRBJ2-7; a possible D gene is TRBD1 (6 bases). Trimming took off 3 bases at V and 3 bases at J, with 18 bases between the two ends. CDR1 is MDHEN, CDR2 SYDVKM, per germline. The CDR3 extends over 16 amino acids. CDR3 DNA sequence: TGTGCCAGCAGTTTCCCCCAAACACAGGGAGACTACGAGCAGTACTTC. It specifies CASSFPQTQGDYEQYF.

V and J are TRBV20-1 and TRBJ1-1; 10 positions agree with TRBD1. Germline loops: CDR1 DFQATT, CDR2 SNEGSKA (reference sequence). The CDR3 extends over 17 amino acids. The V and J ends lost 0 bases and 0 bases, in that order; junction bases with no gene match: 7. The CDR3: CSARDPGGQGMNTEAFF. DNA of the CDR3: TGCAGTGCTAGAGATCCCGGGGGACAGGGGATGAACACTGAAGCTTTCTTT.

The V and J genes are TRBV29-1 and TRBJ2-1; D not certain. The CDR3 has 12 residues. CDR1 is SQVTM, CDR2 ANQGSEA, per germline. Between the trimmed V and J ends, which lost 3 bases and 8 bases, there was a span of 11 bases. The CDR3 nucleotides are TGCAGCGTTGAGGCCCAATATGATGAGCAGTTCTTC. It is translated as CSVEAQYDEQFF.

The J gene is TRBJ2-1, the V gene TRBV10-3, with 7 bases identical to TRBD2. The CDR3 is 16 residues long. CDR1 is ENHRY, CDR2 SYGVKD, per germline. The trim removed 4 bases at V and 7 bases at J, leaving 13 bases unmatched. The CDR3 loop reads CAISAQRGGASNEQFF. Written as DNA, the CDR3 is TGTGCCATCAGTGCCCAAAGGGGAGGGGCGTCTAATGAGCAGTTCTTC.

This chain joins TRBV5-8 and TRBJ1-5; D not certain. CDR1 is SGHTS and CDR2 is YDEGEE in the germline V gene. This CDR3 is built from 16 residues. Trimming shortened V by 1 base and J by 0 bases, and 11 bases separated the two germline ends. The CDR3 protein is CASSLSGTSSNQPQHF. The DNA of the CDR3 is TGTGCCAGCAGCTTGTCGGGTACGAGTAGCAATCAGCCCCAGCATTTT.

This clonotype was counted ten times or more. This rearrangement joins TRBV27 to TRBJ2-7, with TRBD1 identical over 10 bases. Trimming took 8 bases from V and 1 from J; bases not matched to a gene: 2. In germline, CDR1 is MNHEY, CDR2 SMNVEV (reference sequence). The CDR3 totals 13 residues. CDR3 bases: TGTGCCAGCGGACAGGGGGGATCCTACGAGCAGTACTTC. This sequence encodes CASGQGGSYEQYF.